The entry below describes one T cell receptor (beta chain). Germline V gene data show CDR1 as MDHEN and CDR2 as SYDVKM. The CDR3 consists of 14 residues. The germline V and J ends were trimmed by 3 bases and 5 bases, with 14 bases remaining between them. This sample was taken from a study of blood T cell repertoires in COVID-19. How the authors handled the data: Estimates of nucleated cell counts were drawn from the amplification of reference gene primers. Clones were read by immunoSEQ multiplex PCR, and TCRdb kept only the in-frame ones, dropping some. V and J calls and clone size are those listed in that table; D and trimming were worked out from the DNA. The table lists tens of thousands of clones, roughly nine tenths of them singletons.

The TCR was taken from a man aged 50 to 60 with acute or convalescent COVID-19. The chain links TRBV28 to TRBJ2-7; possibly TRBD1 for D (6 bases). Specimen: peripheral blood. The CDR3 DNA is TGTGCCAGCAGTTTGACCGGCAGGGGCCACGAGCAGTACGTC. Translating gives CASSLTGRGHEQYV.